The rows below give T cell receptor beta chains drawn from one sample of a study of technical replicates of blood from a few donors. Generated by immunoSEQ multiplex PCR, the TCRdb table keeps only in-frame clones and is missing some. The sample lists 75,000 to 95,000 clones, around 93% occurring once. Sequenced input: T cells isolated from PBMCs. The receptors stem from a human donor in good health. Both conserved end residues are part of each CDR3. D genes are given only for firm matches. The size field is filled for only some rows; it gives once, few, many or a size class.

V: TRBV27
D: TRBD2
J: TRBJ2-1
size: .
DNA: TGTGCCAGCGACAGACAGAGGACTAGCGGGAGGGATGAGCAGTTCTTC
CDR3: CASDRQRTSGRDEQFF

V: TRBV5-1
D: TRBD1
J: TRBJ2-5
size: once
DNA: TGCGCCAGCAAATTAGACAGGGGGCGCGGGGAGACCCAGTACTTC
CDR3: CASKLDRGRGETQYF

V: TRBV2
D: .
J: TRBJ2-7
size: .
DNA: TGTGCCAGCAGTGCGGCGGGCGGTCACTACGAGCAGTACTTC
CDR3: CASSAAGGHYEQYF

V: TRBV29-1
D: .
J: TRBJ1-1
size: .
DNA: TGCAGCGTTGGAGGGATTCGGGCTTTCTTT
CDR3: CSVGGIRAFF

V: TRBV6-6
D: TRBD1
J: TRBJ2-7
size: .
DNA: TGTGCCAGCACCGCCGGGACAGGGCTCTACGAGCAGTACTTC
CDR3: CASTAGTGLYEQYF

V: TRBV15
D: TRBD1
J: TRBJ1-1
size: .
DNA: TGTGCCACCAGCAGAGGCGGGACAGCGAACACTGAAGCTTTCTTT
CDR3: CATSRGGTANTEAFF

V: TRBV6-1
D: .
J: TRBJ1-5
size: .
DNA: TGTGCCAGCAGTGAAGGACTGATTAATCAGCCCCAGCATTTT
CDR3: CASSEGLINQPQHF

V: TRBV23-1
D: .
J: TRBJ1-2
size: .
DNA: TGCGCCAGCAGTCAATCGCGTATCTTGTCCGGGGTGGTAGATGGCTACACCTTC
CDR3: CASSQSRILSGVVDGYTF

V: TRBV5-1
D: .
J: TRBJ1-5
size: .
DNA: TGCGCCAGCAGCTTGGATGGGCAGGGTGGTCAGCCCCAGCATTTT
CDR3: CASSLDGQGGQPQHF

V: TRBV5-1
D: TRBD2
J: TRBJ2-5
size: .
DNA: TGCGCCAGCAGCGCTGGGACTAGCCACCAAGAGACCCAGTACTTC
CDR3: CASSAGTSHQETQYF

V: TRBV6-6
D: .
J: TRBJ1-1
size: .
DNA: TGTGCCGCGAAGCAGGGTGGGGTAGCCGGCACTGAAGCTTTCTTT
CDR3: CAAKQGGVAGTEAFF

V: TRBV4-1
D: TRBD1
J: TRBJ1-3
size: .
DNA: TGCGCCAGCAGCCAAGCACCGGGACAGGGGTTTGGCACCATATATTTT
CDR3: CASSQAPGQGFGTIYF

V: TRBV19
D: TRBD1
J: TRBJ2-7
size: .
DNA: TGTGCCAGTAGTACAGGGACAGGACTCTCCTACGAGCAGTACTTC
CDR3: CASSTGTGLSYEQYF

V: TRBV5-1
D: TRBD2
J: TRBJ2-1
size: .
DNA: TGCGCCAGCAGCTTAAGCATAGCGGGGAGCTCCTACAATGAGCAGTTCTTC
CDR3: CASSLSIAGSSYNEQFF

V: TRBV5-1
D: .
J: TRBJ1-1
size: once
DNA: TGCGCCAGCAGCTTGGGTCAGACTGAAGCTTTCTTT
CDR3: CASSLGQTEAFF

V: TRBV27
D: .
J: TRBJ2-1
size: .
DNA: TGTGCCAGCAGTGAGGAGGGCCGGGGCAATGAGCAGTTCTTC
CDR3: CASSEEGRGNEQFF

V: TRBV7-2
D: TRBD1
J: TRBJ2-2
size: .
DNA: TGTGCCAGCAGGAATACAGGGGAAGGGAACACCGGGGAGCTGTTTTTT
CDR3: CASRNTGEGNTGELFF

V: TRBV6-1
D: .
J: TRBJ2-7
size: few
DNA: TGTGCCAGCAGTGGAACCGGGACAATCCACTTACTAACTACGACGGGGCAGTACTTC
CDR3: CASSGTGTIHLLTTTGQYF

V: TRBV16
D: .
J: TRBJ2-1
size: .
DNA: TGTGCCAGCAGCCATTCTAACAGAAACAATGAGCAGTTCTTC
CDR3: CASSHSNRNNEQFF

V: TRBV7-2
D: .
J: TRBJ2-7
size: .
DNA: TGTGCCAGCAGCTTCGTAAGCTCCTTCGACGAGCAGTACTTC
CDR3: CASSFVSSFDEQYF

V: TRBV12-5
D: TRBD2
J: TRBJ2-2
size: .
DNA: TGTGCTAGTGCCCGAGGCCTAGCGGGAGACGTATCGGAGCTGTTTTTT
CDR3: CASARGLAGDVSELFF

V: TRBV7-9
D: .
J: TRBJ2-7
size: .
DNA: TGTGCCAGCAGCTTAGAATCCCAGGGTTCCTACGAGCAGTACTTC
CDR3: CASSLESQGSYEQYF

V: TRBV25-1
D: .
J: TRBJ1-2
size: .
DNA: TGTGCCAGCAGTGAACCAGGGGATAGGGGCTACACCTTC
CDR3: CASSEPGDRGYTF

V: TRBV28
D: TRBD1
J: TRBJ2-7
size: few
DNA: TGTGCCAGCAGAACCAGGGGGCGCGGTCCCGAGCAGTACTTC
CDR3: CASRTRGRGPEQYF

V: TRBV9
D: TRBD2
J: TRBJ2-1
size: .
DNA: TGTGCCAGCAGCCCTTATCTCCCGGGACTACCAAACAATGAGCAGTTCTTC
CDR3: CASSPYLPGLPNNEQFF

V: TRBV6-1
D: .
J: TRBJ1-5
size: few
DNA: TGTGCCAGCAGTGAAGTTTCACTAGACCAGCCCCAGCATTTT
CDR3: CASSEVSLDQPQHF

V: TRBV2
D: .
J: TRBJ2-1
size: once
DNA: TGTGCCAGCAGTGGACTAGGGGACGAGCAGTTCTTC
CDR3: CASSGLGDEQFF

V: TRBV2
D: TRBD2
J: TRBJ2-2
size: .
DNA: TGTGCCAGCAGGAATAGCGGGGGGGCTTTAGGGGAGCTGTTTTTT
CDR3: CASRNSGGALGELFF

V: TRBV28
D: .
J: TRBJ1-4
size: .
DNA: TGTGCCAGCAGTCCTCCGGGACAAAGCAATGAAAAACTGTTTTTT
CDR3: CASSPPGQSNEKLFF

V: TRBV5-1
D: TRBD1
J: TRBJ2-7
size: .
DNA: TGCGCCAGCAGCCACTCCGGGACAGGTGATTCCTACGAGCAGTACTTC
CDR3: CASSHSGTGDSYEQYF

V: TRBV5-1
D: .
J: TRBJ2-6
size: .
DNA: TGCGCCAGCAGCTTGAAACGCGGGGTCCCTGGGGCCAACGTCCTGACTTTC
CDR3: CASSLKRGVPGANVLTF

V: TRBV11-2
D: .
J: TRBJ2-1
size: .
DNA: TGTGCCAGCAGCCCAACATCGACAAGCTCCTACAATGAGCAGTTCTTC
CDR3: CASSPTSTSSYNEQFF

V: TRBV6-1
D: .
J: TRBJ1-1
size: .
DNA: TGTGCCAGCAGTGAAGTTCCCTTACACAACACTGAAGCTTTCTTT
CDR3: CASSEVPLHNTEAFF

V: TRBV9
D: .
J: TRBJ2-5
size: .
DNA: TGTGCCAGCAGCGTAGATCCACGGGAGACCCAGTACTTC
CDR3: CASSVDPRETQYF

V: TRBV19
D: TRBD2
J: TRBJ2-7
size: .
DNA: TGTGCCAGTAGTCAAACCTCTAGCGGGAGGGCCTACGAGCAGTACTTC
CDR3: CASSQTSSGRAYEQYF

V: TRBV6-1
D: .
J: TRBJ1-3
size: .
DNA: TGTGCCAGCAGTGAAGCGCTGGCTTCGGGAAACACCATATATTTT
CDR3: CASSEALASGNTIYF

V: TRBV11-2
D: TRBD1
J: TRBJ2-7
size: .
DNA: TGTGCCAGCAGCTTAGGGGAACCGGGACAGGGCTCCTACGAGCAGTACTTC
CDR3: CASSLGEPGQGSYEQYF

V: TRBV9
D: TRBD1
J: TRBJ1-1
size: .
DNA: TGTGCCAGCAGCGCGACAGGGGGCACTGAAGCTTTCTTT
CDR3: CASSATGGTEAFF

V: TRBV7-3
D: TRBD1
J: TRBJ2-3
size: .
DNA: TGTGCCAGCAGCTCACAGGGGGCCCACACAGATACGCAGTATTTT
CDR3: CASSSQGAHTDTQYF

V: TRBV7-3
D: TRBD2
J: TRBJ2-7
size: .
DNA: TGTGCCAGCAGCTCTACTAGCGGGGGAGGCCACGAGCAGTACTTC
CDR3: CASSSTSGGGHEQYF

V: TRBV11-2
D: TRBD2
J: TRBJ2-5
size: .
DNA: TGTGCCAGCAGCTTACAGCGGGGGGCCCCCAACCAAGAGACCCAGTACTTC
CDR3: CASSLQRGAPNQETQYF

V: TRBV6-5
D: TRBD1
J: TRBJ1-6
size: few
DNA: TGTGCCAGCAGCGACAGGGTTAGTCCCCTCCACTTT
CDR3: CASSDRVSPLHF

V: TRBV30
D: TRBD2
J: TRBJ2-1
size: .
DNA: TGTGCCTGGTTAAGCGGGGGGCCCTACAATGAGCAGTTCTTC
CDR3: CAWLSGGPYNEQFF

V: TRBV7-5
D: .
J: TRBJ2-1
size: .
DNA: TGTGTCAGAAGCTTATTTCTAGCGGGGATTTACAATGAGCAGTTCTTC
CDR3: CVRSLFLAGIYNEQFF

V: TRBV7-9
D: .
J: TRBJ2-3
size: .
DNA: TGTGCCAGCAGCCTCGGCACGAGGTATAGGAATAGCACAGATACGCAGTATTTT
CDR3: CASSLGTRYRNSTDTQYF

V: TRBV5-1
D: .
J: TRBJ2-7
size: .
DNA: TGCGCCAGCAGCTTGGGGGGGGAGGCCCTTCCCGAGCAGTACTTC
CDR3: CASSLGGEALPEQYF

V: TRBV11-3
D: .
J: TRBJ1-3
size: .
DNA: TGTGCCAGCAGCTTCGGAGGGGTCCGCTCTGGAAACACCATATATTTT
CDR3: CASSFGGVRSGNTIYF

V: TRBV12-5
D: TRBD1
J: TRBJ2-3
size: .
DNA: TGTGCTAGCCGAGGGACAGGAGGGGGGGATACGCAGTATTTT
CDR3: CASRGTGGGDTQYF

V: TRBV6-4
D: .
J: TRBJ1-6
size: .
DNA: TGTGCCAGCAGCGCGGACAAGGCCTCACCCCTCCACTTT
CDR3: CASSADKASPLHF

V: TRBV4-1
D: TRBD1
J: TRBJ2-2
size: few
DNA: TGCGCCAGCAGCCAAAGGACAGGGAACTCCGGGGAGCTGTTTTTT
CDR3: CASSQRTGNSGELFF

V: TRBV11-2
D: TRBD1
J: TRBJ2-7
size: .
DNA: TGTGCCAGCAGAATACCGGGACAGAAACAGTACGAGCAGTACTTC
CDR3: CASRIPGQKQYEQYF

V: TRBV7-9
D: .
J: TRBJ1-1
size: few
DNA: TGTGCCAGCAGCACCCAGATGGTTAACACTGAAGCTTTCTTT
CDR3: CASSTQMVNTEAFF

V: TRBV6-4
D: .
J: TRBJ1-2
size: .
DNA: TGTGCCAGCCCCCACTCCGGGAACTATCCTAACTATGGCTACACCTTC
CDR3: CASPHSGNYPNYGYTF

V: TRBV7-3
D: .
J: TRBJ1-1
size: .
DNA: TGTGCCAGCAGCTTCGCTGGGGGCATGAACACTGAAGCTTTCTTT
CDR3: CASSFAGGMNTEAFF

V: TRBV12-5
D: TRBD1
J: TRBJ2-7
size: .
DNA: TGTGCTAGTGGTTTGGTCCCAGGGGGTACTGTTGACGAGCAGTACTTC
CDR3: CASGLVPGGTVDEQYF

V: TRBV6-1
D: .
J: TRBJ2-3
size: .
DNA: TGTGCCAGCAGTGAAGCTTGGGGCCAATGGACAGATACGCAGTATTTT
CDR3: CASSEAWGQWTDTQYF

V: TRBV4-2
D: TRBD1
J: TRBJ1-5
size: .
DNA: TGTGCCAGCAGCCAAGAGGGACAGGGGGATCAGCCCCAGCATTTT
CDR3: CASSQEGQGDQPQHF